This T cell receptor beta chain originates from a study of tumor-infiltrating lymphocytes in primary liver carcinoma. Alongside blood RNA obtained from unsorted whole blood, germline DNA was also extracted. CDR3 length equals 13 residues. The trim removed 4 bases at V and 5 bases at J, leaving 2 bases unmatched. CDR1 SGHDN and CDR2 FVKESK come from the germline V gene. cDNA specific to TCR beta was made from 500 ng of total RNA, with a constant-region primer employed for priming. Slightly modified ARM-PCR with three nested multiplex PCR rounds yielded TCR beta libraries. TRBV1-TRBV30 forward primers paired with a C-beta reverse primer drove the first two PCR rounds, ten to eleven cycles each. Using its own MiXCR run on the multiplex PCR reads, TCRdb lists one record per CDR3 protein. The table has fewer than 350,000 distinct CDR3 sequences, roughly two thirds seen once. The table lists this clonotype with a few counts.

Input material: peripheral blood. V is TRBV14 and J is TRBJ1-2, with 9 bases matching TRBD1. The TCR was taken from a man in his forties with primary liver carcinoma and hepatitis B virus infection. The chain's CDR3 is CASSRQGEYGYTF. The CDR3 DNA is TGTGCCAGCAGCCGACAGGGGGAATATGGCTACACCTTC.